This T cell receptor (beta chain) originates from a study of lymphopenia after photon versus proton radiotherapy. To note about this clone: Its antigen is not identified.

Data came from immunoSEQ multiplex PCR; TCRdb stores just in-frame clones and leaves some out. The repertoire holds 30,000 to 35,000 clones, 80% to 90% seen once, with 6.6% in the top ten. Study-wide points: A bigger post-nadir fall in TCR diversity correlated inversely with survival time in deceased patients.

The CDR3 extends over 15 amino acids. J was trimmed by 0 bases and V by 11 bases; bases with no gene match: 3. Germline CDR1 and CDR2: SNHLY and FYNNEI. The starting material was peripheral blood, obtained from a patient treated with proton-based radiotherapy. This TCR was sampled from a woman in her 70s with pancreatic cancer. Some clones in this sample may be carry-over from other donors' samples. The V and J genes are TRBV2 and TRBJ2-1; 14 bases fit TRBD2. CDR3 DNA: TGTGCCGGGACTAGCGGGGGACGCTCCTACAATGAGCAGTTCTTC. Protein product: CAGTSGGRSYNEQFF.